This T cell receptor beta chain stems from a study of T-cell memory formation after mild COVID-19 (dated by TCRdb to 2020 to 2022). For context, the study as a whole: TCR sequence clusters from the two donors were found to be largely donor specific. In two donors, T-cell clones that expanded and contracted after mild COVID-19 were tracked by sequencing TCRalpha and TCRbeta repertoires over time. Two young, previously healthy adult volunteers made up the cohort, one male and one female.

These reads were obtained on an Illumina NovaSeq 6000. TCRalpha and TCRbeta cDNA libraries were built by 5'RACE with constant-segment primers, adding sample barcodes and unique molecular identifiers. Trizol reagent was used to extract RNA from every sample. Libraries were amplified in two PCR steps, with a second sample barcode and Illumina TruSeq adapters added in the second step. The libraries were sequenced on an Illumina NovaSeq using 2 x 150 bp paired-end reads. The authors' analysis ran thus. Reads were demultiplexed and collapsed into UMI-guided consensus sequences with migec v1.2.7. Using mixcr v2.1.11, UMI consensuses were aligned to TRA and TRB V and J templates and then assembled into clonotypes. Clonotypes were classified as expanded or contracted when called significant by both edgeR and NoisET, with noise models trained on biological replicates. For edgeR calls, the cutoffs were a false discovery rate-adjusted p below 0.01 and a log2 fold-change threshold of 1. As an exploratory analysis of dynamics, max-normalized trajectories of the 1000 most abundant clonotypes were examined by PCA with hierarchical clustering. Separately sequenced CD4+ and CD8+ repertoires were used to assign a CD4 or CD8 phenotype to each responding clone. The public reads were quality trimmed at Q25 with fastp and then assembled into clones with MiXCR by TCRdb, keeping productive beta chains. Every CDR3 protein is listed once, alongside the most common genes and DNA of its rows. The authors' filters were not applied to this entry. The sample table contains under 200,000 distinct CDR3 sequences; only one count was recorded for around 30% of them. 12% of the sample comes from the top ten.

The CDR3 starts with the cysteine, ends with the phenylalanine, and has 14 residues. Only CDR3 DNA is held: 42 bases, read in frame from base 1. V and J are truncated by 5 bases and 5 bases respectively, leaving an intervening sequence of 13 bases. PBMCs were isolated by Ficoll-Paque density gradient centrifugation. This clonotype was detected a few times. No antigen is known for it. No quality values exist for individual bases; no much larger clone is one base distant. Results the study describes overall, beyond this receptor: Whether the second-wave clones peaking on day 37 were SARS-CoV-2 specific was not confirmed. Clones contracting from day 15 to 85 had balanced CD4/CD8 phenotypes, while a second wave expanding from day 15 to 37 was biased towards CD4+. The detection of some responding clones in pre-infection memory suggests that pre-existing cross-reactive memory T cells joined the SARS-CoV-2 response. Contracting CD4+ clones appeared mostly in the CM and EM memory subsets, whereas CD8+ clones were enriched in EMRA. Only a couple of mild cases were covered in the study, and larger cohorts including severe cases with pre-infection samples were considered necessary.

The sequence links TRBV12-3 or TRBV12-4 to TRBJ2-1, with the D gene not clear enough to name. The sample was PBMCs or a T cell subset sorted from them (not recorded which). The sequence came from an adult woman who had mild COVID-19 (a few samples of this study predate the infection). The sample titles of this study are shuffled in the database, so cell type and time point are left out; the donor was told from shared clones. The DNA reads TGTGCCAGCAGTCCCAGTCAGATCGACAATGAGCAGTTCTTC. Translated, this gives CASSPSQIDNEQFF.